The rows below give T cell receptor beta chains drawn from one sample of a study of T cells in localized non-small cell lung cancer. Profiled with immunoSEQ multiplex PCR; TCRdb holds only in-frame clones, not every one. The sample holds 15,000 to 18,000 clones; around 87% are singletons and the top ten take 27%. The sequences come from peripheral blood mononuclear cells, collected before any cancer treatment. These receptors originate from a male donor aged 60 or older with stage II lung adenocarcinoma. The CDR3 runs from the conserved cysteine through the conserved F or W. D genes are given only for firm matches. A clone size is listed for some rows: how often the clone was seen (once, few, many), or a class if it is expanded.

J | V | D | size | DNA | CDR3
TRBJ1-6 | TRBV2 | TRBD1 | - | TGTGCCAGCAGAGATCGGGGACAGGGTAATTCACCCCTCCACTTT | CASRDRGQGNSPLHF
TRBJ2-3 | TRBV6-5 | - | - | TGTGCCAGCAGTTACACACCAAGAGCCCCAGATACGCAGTATTTT | CASSYTPRAPDTQYF
TRBJ2-7 | TRBV4-1 | - | - | TGCGCCAGCAGCCAGAGACAGGACTACGAGCAGTACTTC | CASSQRQDYEQYF
TRBJ1-2 | TRBV7-8 | TRBD1 | - | TGTGCCAGCAGCTCGAGCGGGACAGTTTCTAACTATGGCTACACCTTC | CASSSSGTVSNYGYTF
TRBJ1-1 | TRBV7-3 | - | - | TGTGCCAGCAGCTTAACCCCTAACACTGAAGCTTTCTTT | CASSLTPNTEAFF
TRBJ1-3 | TRBV29-1 | - | - | TGCAGCGTTGAGCCCACCGGAAACACCATATATTTT | CSVEPTGNTIYF
TRBJ1-1 | TRBV7-9 | - | - | TGTGCCAGCAGCGTCCCGGGCTCGAACACTGAAGCTTTCTTT | CASSVPGSNTEAFF
TRBJ2-7 | TRBV29-1 | - | - | TGCAGCGTGGAGCCAGGGGAAGCCTCCGAGCAGTACTTC | CSVEPGEASEQYF
TRBJ1-5 | TRBV27 | - | - | TGTGCCAGCGGGTGGAATCAGCCCCAGCATTTT | CASGWNQPQHF
TRBJ2-7 | TRBV2 | TRBD1 | - | TGTGCCAGCAGCCAAGACAGGGGCGCCTACGAGCAGTACTTC | CASSQDRGAYEQYF
TRBJ1-3 | TRBV18 | - | - | TGTGCCAGCTCACCACAGGATCGAGAGTTATATTTT | CASSPQDRELYF
TRBJ1-1 | TRBV27 | - | - | TGTGCCAGCAGTTCCCGGGGCCCGCCGGGAATGGCTTTCTTC | CASSSRGPPGMAFF
TRBJ2-3 | TRBV19 | TRBD2 | - | TGTGCCAGTAGTATAAGCAGCGGGAGGGCAGATACGCAGTATTTT | CASSISSGRADTQYF
TRBJ2-1 | TRBV28 | - | - | TGTGCCAGCAGCGGACCGAGATACAATGAGCAGTTCTTC | CASSGPRYNEQFF
TRBJ2-1 | TRBV9 | - | - | TGTGCCAGCAGCGTTCGAGTAGCGGACAATGAGCAGTTCTTC | CASSVRVADNEQFF
TRBJ1-2 | TRBV28 | - | once | TGTGCCAGCAGTTTTGGGAACTTTGGTGGCTACACCTTC | CASSFGNFGGYTF
TRBJ2-1 | TRBV18 | - | - | TGTGCCAGCTCGTTGTACAATGAGCAGTTCTTC | CASSLYNEQFF
TRBJ1-5 | TRBV7-3 | TRBD1 | - | TGTGCCAGCATTGCCGGGACAGGGGGTTGGCAGCCCCAGCATTTT | CASIAGTGGWQPQHF
TRBJ2-2 | TRBV4-3 | - | - | TGCGCCAGCAGCCAAGGGGGAACCGGGGAGCTGTTTTTT | CASSQGGTGELFF
TRBJ2-3 | TRBV7-8 | TRBD2 | - | TGTGCCAGCAGCTTAGCGACGGGGGGTAGCGGGAGTTCAATTACGCAGTATTTT | CASSLATGGSGSSITQYF
TRBJ1-5 | TRBV7-8 | - | - | TGTGCCAGCAGCCTGGCATTCGGTAGCAATCAGCCCCAGCATTTT | CASSLAFGSNQPQHF
TRBJ1-5 | TRBV15 | - | - | TGTGCCACCAGCAGACCCTCTAATACAGGGTCTGGCAATCAGCCCCAGCATTTT | CATSRPSNTGSGNQPQHF
TRBJ1-4 | TRBV27 | - | - | TGTGCCAGCTCCCTAACGGGCAGGTCTAATGAAAAACTGTTTTTT | CASSLTGRSNEKLFF
TRBJ1-5 | TRBV10-1 | TRBD1 | - | TGCGCCAGCAGTGACCCGAGCGTTGGACAGGGGGCCAAACCTAGCAATCAGCCCCAGCATTTT | CASSDPSVGQGAKPSNQPQHF
TRBJ2-1 | TRBV19 | TRBD2 | - | TGTGCCAGTACCCGGATGACGACTAGCGGGAAAACCTACAATGAGCAGTTCTTC | CASTRMTTSGKTYNEQFF
TRBJ1-2 | TRBV7-9 | - | - | TGTGCCAGCAGCTTAGACACGACTAAGGGCTACACCTTC | CASSLDTTKGYTF
TRBJ1-1 | TRBV7-8 | TRBD1 | - | TGTGCCAGCAGCGGCTCGACAGGGGGACGAGCTTTCTTT | CASSGSTGGRAFF
TRBJ2-1 | TRBV14 | - | - | TGTGCCAGCAGCCAAGCGGGACCCCAGCAGTTCTTC | CASSQAGPQQFF
TRBJ1-1 | TRBV6-5 | - | - | TGTGCCACCCAGTTACTACAGGGTTCGTGGACTGAAGCTTTCTTT | CATQLLQGSWTEAFF
TRBJ2-6 | TRBV29-1 | TRBD1 | - | TGCAGCGTGCGACAGGGAGCCAACGTCCTGACTTTC | CSVRQGANVLTF
TRBJ1-4 | TRBV29-1 | - | - | TGCAGCGTTCAGGATGAAAAACTGTTTTTT | CSVQDEKLFF